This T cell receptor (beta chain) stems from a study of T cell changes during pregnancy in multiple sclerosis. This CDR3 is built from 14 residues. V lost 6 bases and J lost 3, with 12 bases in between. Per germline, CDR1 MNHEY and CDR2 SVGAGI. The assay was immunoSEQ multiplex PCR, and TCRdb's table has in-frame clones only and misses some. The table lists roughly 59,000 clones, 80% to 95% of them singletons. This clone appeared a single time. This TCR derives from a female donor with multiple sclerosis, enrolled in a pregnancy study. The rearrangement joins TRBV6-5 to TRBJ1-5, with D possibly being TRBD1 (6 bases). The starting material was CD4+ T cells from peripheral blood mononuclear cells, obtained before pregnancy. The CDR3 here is CASREGGNNQPQHF. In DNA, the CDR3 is TGTGCCAGCAGGGAGGGGGGGAACAATCAGCCCCAGCATTTT.